The entry below gives a single TCR beta chain sequence along with its context. Many counts were recorded for this clonotype. Its recognized antigen is unknown. Within one base of it there is no much larger clone, and no base qualities were kept. Hyperthyroidism patients were newly diagnosed, had a disease duration of under 2 months, and were aged 18 to 65 years. Patients with uncontrolled infections, other autoimmune diseases, pregnancy or lactation were excluded. Diagnoses were based on clinical symptoms, serum thyroxine and TRAb, thyroid ultrasound and orbital computed tomography. Blood from progressor patients was collected at the time of first diagnosis with hyperthyroidism, before any ophthalmopathy symptoms had appeared. PBMCs were isolated from about 10 ml of fresh peripheral blood by Ficoll-Paque density gradient centrifugation. Patients classed as progressors first received a Graves' hyperthyroidism diagnosis and then went on to develop ophthalmopathy during follow-up. Total RNA was extracted using Trizol reagent, and RNA quality was assessed on an Agilent 2100 Bioanalyzer.

The CDR3 spans 13 residues, from the cysteine through the phenylalanine. The only DNA kept is the CDR3, 39 bases in frame from the first base. Relative to germline, V is 3 bases shorter and J is 4 bases shorter, with 10 bases between their ends. Taken from the germline V gene (reference sequence), the CDR1 and CDR2 loops are MNHEY and SMNVEV. These data originate in a study of T cells in Graves' hyperthyroidism and ophthalmopathy (dated by TCRdb to about 2019). Context from the whole study: Peripheral blood samples were taken at the time of initial diagnosis, prior to any treatment. TCR V-J signatures able to tell the groups apart were searched for in a discovery cohort of around 95 patients, of whom roughly 42 had Graves' ophthalmopathy and 55 to 60 had stable Graves' hyperthyroidism. Prospective prediction of ophthalmopathy was tested in an independent validation cohort consisting of fewer than 20 hyperthyroidism patients and 17 patients who later progressed to ophthalmopathy. The approximately 90 discovery patients were randomly split 7:3 into training and test sets. In addition, the study compared T-cell repertoires in thyroid tissue and in blood from roughly 6 Graves' hyperthyroidism patients. Once sampling was done, hyperthyroidism patients were given methimazole at a starting dose of 30 mg daily, whereas ophthalmopathy patients were given high-dose intravenous methylprednisolone. According to the paper, TCR Vbeta CDR3 sequencing was carried out on some 130 peripheral blood samples, which came from 40 to 45 ophthalmopathy, fewer than 80 hyperthyroidism and approximately 17 progressor patients.

Points the paper makes about the study in general: No statistical method was used to fix the sample size in advance, and group allocation was not hidden from the investigators. During validation, the model predicted progression to ophthalmopathy a median of around 6 months ahead of onset, with approximately 71% sensitivity and less than 85% specificity. A 13 V-J signature model separated ophthalmopathy from stable hyperthyroidism, with roughly 88% sensitivity and roughly 84% specificity in cross-validation and 80%/75% in testing. Most expanded thyroid clonotypes (frequency above 0.001) were also found in blood, which suggests that blood repertoires may mirror thyroid immune responses.

The TCR beta CDR3 regions were amplified from RNA transcripts. The first round of RT-PCR for the TCR CDR3 was performed with the HTBI primer set and the Qiagen OneStep RT-PCR kit. Libraries were constructed in a second round of multiplex PCR, after which size selection and purification were performed. Paired-end sequencing of the libraries was performed with 100 bp reads on an Illumina HiSeq2000. The study's processing was this. SOAPnuke was used to process the raw data, removing reads that contained adapters or uncalled bases, had a mean Phred below 15, or lacked an exact match to the constant primer or identifier. High-quality paired reads were merged with COPE v1.2.5, and unique nucleotide sequences were defined as clonotypes. MiTCR v1.1 was used to align the clonotypes against IMGT TRBV, TRBD and TRBJ reference segments. The analysis included only V-J combinations with a frequency above 0.0001, which together covered 99% to 99.2% of the repertoires. A TCS score was defined as the ratio between F50 (clonal expansion) and ExV (chaos), using BLOSUM62-based TCRdist between CDR3 peptides within each V-J. Welch's t-statistics and random forest reduced around 550 V-J features to 13, which were used in a naive Bayes classifier (R e1071). TCRdb reprocessing: public reads trimmed at Q25 with fastp, clones called with MiXCR, in-frame beta chains kept. Every entry covers one CDR3 protein and lists the most common genes and DNA from its rows. Clone size and V and J calls follow TCRdb, not the original study. The sample table records some 600,000 distinct CDR3 sequences; about 15% of these occur just once. Of the sample, under 7% is held by the ten largest clones.

Rearrangement joined TRBV27 to TRBJ2-7, with the D call tentatively TRBD1 or TRBD2, each fitting 5 bases. The source is a woman in her twenties or thirties with Graves' hyperthyroidism that later progressed to Graves' ophthalmopathy. Sequencing was done on a sample of blood. The CDR3 here reads CASSLGVEYEQYF. At the DNA level, the sequence is TGTGCCAGCAGTTTGGGGGTAGAGTACGAGCAGTACTTC.